The clone carrying this TCR beta chain was seen just once. Germline assignment: CDR1 SGHRS and CDR2 YFSETQ. The CDR3 consists of 17 residues. The trim removed 4 bases at V and 7 bases at J, leaving 10 bases unmatched. This specimen comes from a study of blood T cell repertoires in COVID-19. Study details: There were acute and convalescent COVID-19 samples, and they came from the United States, Italy and Spain. Sample material is recorded as cDNA or gDNA derived from T cells, B-cell-depleted T cells, or PBMCs.

The authors' processing: It was from reference gene primer amplification that nucleated cell counts were estimated. TCRdb keeps only in-frame clones here, not all; method: immunoSEQ multiplex PCR. From that table come the V and J calls and clone size; the DNA was used to work out D and trimming. Of some 250,000 clones in the sample, about 84% are singletons; the top ten hold approximately 8%. The TCR sequence derives from a woman of 80 years or more with acute or convalescent COVID-19. This chain joins TRBV5-1 and TRBJ2-1; the match to TRBD2 covers 14 bases. The specimen was peripheral blood. In nucleotides, the CDR3 is TGCGCCAGCAGCCAGACTAGCGGGAGGGGGGGTTGGAATGAGCAGTTCTTC. Translated, it gives CASSQTSGRGGWNEQFF.